This T cell receptor (beta chain) was identified during a study of shared clonotypes between healthy human individuals. With respect to this clone: Its target is not known.

For every subset, genomic DNA was evenly distributed across several immunoSEQ plates. Sequencing used immunoSEQ multiplex PCR; TCRdb keeps in-frame clones, though not all of them. The data show some 1.5 million clones, with about 98% seen just once and around 0.47% held by the top ten. General observations from the study: The authors expected sequencing depth to affect clonotype sharing among donors. Non-shared clonotypes were found to have lower generation probabilities than the clonotypes that were shared by all four of the sorted-subset donors. In the sorted subsets, rarefaction showed sequencing was incomplete despite large depth.

The specimen was naive CD4+ T cells sorted from blood. Stated subset: CD45RA+ positively selected. The receptor was isolated from a man aged 30 to 39 in good health.

Here the CDR3 reads CASSQRWSEQFF. CDR3 coding DNA: TGTGCCAGCAGCCAAAGGTGGAGTGAGCAGTTCTTC. V usage is TRBV14 and J usage is TRBJ2-1; D not resolved. Germline CDR1 is SGHDN and CDR2 is FVKESK. V was cut by 2 bases and J by 9 bases, with 8 bases left in between. The CDR3 has 12 residues.